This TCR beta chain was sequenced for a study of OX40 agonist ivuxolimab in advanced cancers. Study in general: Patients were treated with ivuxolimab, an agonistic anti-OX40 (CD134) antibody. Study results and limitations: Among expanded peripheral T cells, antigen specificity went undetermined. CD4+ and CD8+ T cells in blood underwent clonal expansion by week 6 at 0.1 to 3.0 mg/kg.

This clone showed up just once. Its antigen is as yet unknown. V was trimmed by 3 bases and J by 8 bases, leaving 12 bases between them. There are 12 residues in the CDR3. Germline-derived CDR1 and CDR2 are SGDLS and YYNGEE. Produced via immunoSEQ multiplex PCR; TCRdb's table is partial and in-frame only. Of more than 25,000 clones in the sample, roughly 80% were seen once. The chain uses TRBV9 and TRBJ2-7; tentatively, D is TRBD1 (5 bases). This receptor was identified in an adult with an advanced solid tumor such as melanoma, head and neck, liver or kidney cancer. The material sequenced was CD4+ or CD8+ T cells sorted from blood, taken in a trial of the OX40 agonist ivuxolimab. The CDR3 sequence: CASSDDSGKQYF. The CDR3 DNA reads TGTGCCAGCAGCGACGACAGTGGCAAGCAGTACTTC.